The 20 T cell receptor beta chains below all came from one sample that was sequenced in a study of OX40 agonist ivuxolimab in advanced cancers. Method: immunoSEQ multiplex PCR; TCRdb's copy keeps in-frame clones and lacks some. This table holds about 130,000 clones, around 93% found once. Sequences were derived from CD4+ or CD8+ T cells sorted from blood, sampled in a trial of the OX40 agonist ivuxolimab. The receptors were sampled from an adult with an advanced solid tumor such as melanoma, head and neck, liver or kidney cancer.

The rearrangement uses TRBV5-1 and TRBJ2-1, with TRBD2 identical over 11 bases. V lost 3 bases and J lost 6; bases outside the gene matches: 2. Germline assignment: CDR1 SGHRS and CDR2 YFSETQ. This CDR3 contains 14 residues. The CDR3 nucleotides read TGCGCCAGCAGCTCAACTAGCGGGGGCAATGAGCAGTTCTTC. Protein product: CASSSTSGGNEQFF.

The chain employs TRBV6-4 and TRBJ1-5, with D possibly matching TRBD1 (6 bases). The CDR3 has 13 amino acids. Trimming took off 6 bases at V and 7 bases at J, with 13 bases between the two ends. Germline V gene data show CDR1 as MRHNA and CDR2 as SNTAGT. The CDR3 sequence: CASSPRGGQPQHF. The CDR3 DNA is TGTGCCAGCAGCCCTAGGGGGGGGCAGCCCCAGCATTTT.

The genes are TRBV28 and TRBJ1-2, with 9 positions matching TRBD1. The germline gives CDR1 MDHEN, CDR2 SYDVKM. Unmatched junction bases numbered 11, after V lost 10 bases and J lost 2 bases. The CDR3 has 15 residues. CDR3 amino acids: CAIRDRVRLNYGYTF. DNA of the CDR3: TGTGCCATTAGGGACAGGGTACGCTTAAACTATGGCTACACCTTC.

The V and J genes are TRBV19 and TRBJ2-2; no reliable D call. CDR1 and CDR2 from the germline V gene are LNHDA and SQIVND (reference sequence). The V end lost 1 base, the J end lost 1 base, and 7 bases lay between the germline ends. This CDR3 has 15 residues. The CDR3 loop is CASSIGGVNTGELFF. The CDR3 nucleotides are TGTGCCAGTAGTATAGGTGGGGTGAACACCGGGGAGCTGTTTTTT. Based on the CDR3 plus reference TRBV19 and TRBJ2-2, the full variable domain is DGGITQSPKYLFRKEGQNVTLSCEQNLNHDAMYWYRQDPGQGLRLIYYSQIVNDFQKGDIAEGYSVSREKKESFPLTVTSAQKNPTAFYLCASSIGGVNTGELFFGEGSRLTVL.

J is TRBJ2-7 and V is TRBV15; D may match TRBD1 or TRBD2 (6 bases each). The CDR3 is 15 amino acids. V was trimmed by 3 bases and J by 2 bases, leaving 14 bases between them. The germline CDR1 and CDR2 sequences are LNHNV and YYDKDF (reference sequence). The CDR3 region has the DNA TGTGCCACCAGCAGCCTTTTGGGGGGCCCCTACGAGCAGTACTTC. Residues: CATSSLLGGPYEQYF.

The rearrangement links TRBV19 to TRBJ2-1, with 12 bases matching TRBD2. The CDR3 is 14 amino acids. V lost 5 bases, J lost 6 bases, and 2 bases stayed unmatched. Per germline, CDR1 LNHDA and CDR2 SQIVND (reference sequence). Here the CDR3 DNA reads TGTGCCAGTAGTTTACTAGCGGGAGGCAATGAGCAGTTCTTC. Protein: CASSLLAGGNEQFF.

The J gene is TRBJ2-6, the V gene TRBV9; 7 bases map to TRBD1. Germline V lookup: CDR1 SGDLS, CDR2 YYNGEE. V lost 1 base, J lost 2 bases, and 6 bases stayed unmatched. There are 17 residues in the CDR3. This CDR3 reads CASSVNFQGAGANVLTF. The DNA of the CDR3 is TGTGCCAGCAGCGTAAATTTCCAGGGGGCTGGGGCCAACGTCCTGACTTTC.

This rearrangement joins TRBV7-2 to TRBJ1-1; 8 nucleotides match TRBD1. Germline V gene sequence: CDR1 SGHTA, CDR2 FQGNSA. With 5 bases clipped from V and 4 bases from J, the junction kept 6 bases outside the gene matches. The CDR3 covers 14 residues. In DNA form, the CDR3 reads TGTGCCAGCAGCCGCGGACAGGGAGGCACTGAAGCTTTCTTT. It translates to CASSRGQGGTEAFF.

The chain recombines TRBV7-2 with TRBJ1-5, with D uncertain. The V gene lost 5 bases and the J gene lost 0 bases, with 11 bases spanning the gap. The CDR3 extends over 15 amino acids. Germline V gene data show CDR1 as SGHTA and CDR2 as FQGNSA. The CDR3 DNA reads TGTGCCAGCAGCCAGAGTGGGTATAGCAATCAGCCCCAGCATTTT. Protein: CASSQSGYSNQPQHF.

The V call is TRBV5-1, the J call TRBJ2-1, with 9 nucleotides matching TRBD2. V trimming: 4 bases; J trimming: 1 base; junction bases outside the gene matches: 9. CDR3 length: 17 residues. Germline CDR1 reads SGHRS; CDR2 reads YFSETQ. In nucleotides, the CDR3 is TGCGCCAGCAGCCTACCCTTAGCGGGAGAGTCCTACAATGAGCAGTTCTTC. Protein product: CASSLPLAGESYNEQFF.

CDR3 protein: CASSQGHPGDEQYF. In DNA form, the CDR3 reads TGTGCCAGCAGCCAAGGACACCCGGGGGACGAGCAGTACTTC. J is TRBJ2-7 and V is TRBV14; D might be TRBD2 (6 bases). This CDR3 is 14 amino acids long. Trimming removed 1 base at V and 5 bases at J, with 12 bases between. CDR1 is SGHDN, CDR2 FVKESK, per germline.

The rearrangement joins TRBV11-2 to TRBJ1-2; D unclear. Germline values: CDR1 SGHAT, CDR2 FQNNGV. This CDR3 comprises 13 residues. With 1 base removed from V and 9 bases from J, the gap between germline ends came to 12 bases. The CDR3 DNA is TGTGCCAGCAGCTTAGGGTTAAGTGGCAGCTACACCTTC. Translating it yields CASSLGLSGSYTF.

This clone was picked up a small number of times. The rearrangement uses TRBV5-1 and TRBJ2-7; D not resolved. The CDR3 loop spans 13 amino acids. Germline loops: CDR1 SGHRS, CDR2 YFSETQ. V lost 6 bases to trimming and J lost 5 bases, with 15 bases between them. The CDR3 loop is CASKTREAHEQYF. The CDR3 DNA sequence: TGCGCCAGCAAAACACGTGAGGCCCACGAGCAGTACTTC.

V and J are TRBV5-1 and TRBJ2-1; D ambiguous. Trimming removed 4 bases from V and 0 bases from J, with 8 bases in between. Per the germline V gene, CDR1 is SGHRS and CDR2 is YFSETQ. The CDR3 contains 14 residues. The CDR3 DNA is TGCGCCAGCAGCCCCGTCAGCTCCTACAATGAGCAGTTCTTC. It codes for CASSPVSSYNEQFF.

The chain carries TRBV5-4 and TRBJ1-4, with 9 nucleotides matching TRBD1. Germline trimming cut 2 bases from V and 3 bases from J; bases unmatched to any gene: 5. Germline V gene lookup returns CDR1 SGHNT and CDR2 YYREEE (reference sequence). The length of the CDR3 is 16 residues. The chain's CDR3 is CASSLGQGFSNEKLFF. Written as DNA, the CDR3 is TGTGCCAGCAGCTTAGGACAGGGGTTTTCTAATGAAAAACTGTTTTTT.

CDR3 sequence reads: CASSEVRYGGNYGYTF. CDR3 sequence (DNA): TGTGCCAGCAGTGAAGTTCGGTACGGCGGGAACTATGGCTACACCTTC. V usage is TRBV25-1 and J usage is TRBJ1-2; D uncertain. Trimming took off 2 bases at V and 2 bases at J, with 15 bases between the two ends. This CDR3 spans 16 amino acids. The germline V gene has CDR1 MGHDK and CDR2 SYGVNS.

The CDR3 bases are TGTGCCAGCACCTTCTCTGAGTTTGAGGGCTACACCTTC. The encoded protein is CASTFSEFEGYTF. The chain couples TRBV6-6 to TRBJ1-2; D remains unclear. This CDR3 comprises 13 residues. Germline V lookup: CDR1 MNHNY, CDR2 SVGAGI (reference sequence). V lost 7 bases to trimming and J lost 8 bases, with 17 bases between them.

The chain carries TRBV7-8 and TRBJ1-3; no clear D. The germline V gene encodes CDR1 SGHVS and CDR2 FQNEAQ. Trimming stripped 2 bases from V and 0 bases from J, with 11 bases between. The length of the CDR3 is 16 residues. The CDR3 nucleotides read TGTGCCAGCAGCTTACTTGGGGTTAGCTCTGGAAACACCATATATTTT. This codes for CASSLLGVSSGNTIYF.

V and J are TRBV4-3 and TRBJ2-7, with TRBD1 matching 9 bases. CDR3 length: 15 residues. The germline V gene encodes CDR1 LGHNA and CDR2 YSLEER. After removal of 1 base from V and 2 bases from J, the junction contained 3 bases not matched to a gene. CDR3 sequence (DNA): TGCGCCAGCAGCCAAGCCGGGACAGGGCCCTACGAGCAGTACTTC. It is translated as CASSQAGTGPYEQYF.

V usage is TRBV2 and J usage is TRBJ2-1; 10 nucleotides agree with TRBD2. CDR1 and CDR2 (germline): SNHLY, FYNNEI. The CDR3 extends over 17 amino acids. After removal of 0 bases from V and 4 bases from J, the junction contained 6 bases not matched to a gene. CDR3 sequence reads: CASSEARTSGNYNEQFF. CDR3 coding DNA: TGTGCCAGCAGTGAAGCGCGTACTAGCGGGAATTACAATGAGCAGTTCTTC.